The clone carrying this T cell receptor (beta chain) was seen only once. Its specificity is unknown. The entry originates in a study of cytomegalovirus exposure and HLA in healthy donors. Points from the study as a whole: Rates of TCR association differed by HLA locus in a later analysis, with DRB1 highest and HLA-C lowest. The study put 150 or so TCR beta chains on its list as cytomegalovirus-associated.

13 Jbeta primers and 60 Vbeta primers were used for the PCR. Method: immunoSEQ multiplex PCR; TCRdb's copy keeps in-frame clones and lacks some. The sample holds hundreds of thousands of clones; about 80% are singletons and the top ten take about 0.6%. This CDR3 is built from 13 residues. Per germline, CDR1 KGHSH and CDR2 LQKENI. V lost 8 bases to trimming and J lost 6 bases, with 16 bases between them. Sequenced sample: PBMCs. This sequence was found in a woman between 35 and 50 years old in good health and CMV-seronegative. The chain couples TRBV18 to TRBJ1-1; D not certain. CDR3 sequence: CASLGPGFAEAFF. The DNA of the CDR3 is TGTGCCAGCCTTGGACCGGGATTCGCTGAAGCTTTCTTT.